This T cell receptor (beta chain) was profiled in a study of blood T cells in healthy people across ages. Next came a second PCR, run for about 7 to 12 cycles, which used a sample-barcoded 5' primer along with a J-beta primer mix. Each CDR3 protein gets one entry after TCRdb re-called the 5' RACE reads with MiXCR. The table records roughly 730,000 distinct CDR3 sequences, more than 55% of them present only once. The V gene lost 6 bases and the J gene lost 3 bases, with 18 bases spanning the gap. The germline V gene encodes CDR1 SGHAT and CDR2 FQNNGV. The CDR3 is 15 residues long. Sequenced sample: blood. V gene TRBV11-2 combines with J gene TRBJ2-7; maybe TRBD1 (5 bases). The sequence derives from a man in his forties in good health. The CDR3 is CASRLEGRAIYEQYF. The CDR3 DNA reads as TGTGCCAGCAGGTTGGAAGGCAGGGCGATCTACGAGCAGTACTTC. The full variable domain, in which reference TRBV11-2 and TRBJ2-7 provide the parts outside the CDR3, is EAGVAQSPRYKIIEKRQSVAFWCNPISGHATLYWYQQILGQGPKLLIQFQNNGVVDDSQLPKDRFSAERLKGVDSTLKIQPAKLEDSAVYLCASRLEGRAIYEQYFGPGTRLTVT.